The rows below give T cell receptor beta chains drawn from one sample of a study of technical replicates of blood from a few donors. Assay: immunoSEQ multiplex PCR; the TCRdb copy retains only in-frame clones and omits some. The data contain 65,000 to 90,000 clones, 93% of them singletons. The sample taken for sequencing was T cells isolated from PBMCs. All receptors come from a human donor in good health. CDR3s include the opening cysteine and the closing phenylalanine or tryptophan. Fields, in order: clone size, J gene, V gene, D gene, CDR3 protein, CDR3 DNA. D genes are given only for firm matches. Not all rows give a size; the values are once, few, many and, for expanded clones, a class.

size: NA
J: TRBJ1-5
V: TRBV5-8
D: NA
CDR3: CASSSFDQPQHF
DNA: TGTGCCAGCAGCTCCTTTGATCAGCCCCAGCATTTT

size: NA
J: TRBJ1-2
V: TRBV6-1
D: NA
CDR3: CASSESSTGRAYGYTF
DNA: TGTGCCAGCAGTGAATCTTCAACAGGGAGGGCCTATGGCTACACCTTC

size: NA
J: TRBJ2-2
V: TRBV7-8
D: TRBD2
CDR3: CASSLLTSAHTGELFF
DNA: TGTGCCAGCTCCCTATTAACTAGCGCGCACACCGGGGAGCTGTTTTTT

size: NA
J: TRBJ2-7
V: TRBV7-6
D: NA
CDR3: CASSLGSGTSSYEQYF
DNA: TGTGCCAGCAGCTTAGGCTCCGGGACATCATCCTACGAGCAGTACTTC

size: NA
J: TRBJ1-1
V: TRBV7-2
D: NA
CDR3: CASSEQGRSTEAFF
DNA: TGTGCCAGCAGCGAACAGGGAAGGAGCACTGAAGCTTTCTTT

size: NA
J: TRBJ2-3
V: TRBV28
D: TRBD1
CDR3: CASSFRVRTGTLDTQYF
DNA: TGTGCCAGCAGTTTTCGAGTCCGGACAGGGACGTTGGATACGCAGTATTTT

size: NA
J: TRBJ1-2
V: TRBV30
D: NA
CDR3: CAWSVLLGYTF
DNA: TGTGCCTGGAGTGTTCTATTAGGCTACACCTTC

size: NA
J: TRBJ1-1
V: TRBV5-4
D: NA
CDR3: CASSSQGWLTEAFF
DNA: TGTGCCAGCAGCTCACAGGGTTGGCTCACTGAAGCTTTCTTT

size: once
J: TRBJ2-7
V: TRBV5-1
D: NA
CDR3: CASSWAGVKDEQYF
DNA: TGCGCCAGCAGCTGGGCCGGGGTCAAGGACGAGCAGTACTTC

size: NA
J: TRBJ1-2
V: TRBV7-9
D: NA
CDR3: CASSHTTVPWGYTF
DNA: TGTGCCAGCAGCCATACCACAGTGCCGTGGGGCTACACCTTC

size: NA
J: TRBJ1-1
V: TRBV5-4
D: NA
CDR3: CASSSGPSGRNVRTEAFF
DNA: TGTGCCAGCAGCTCGGGTCCCTCAGGGAGGAATGTGAGGACTGAAGCTTTCTTT